One sample yielded the 3 T cell receptor beta chains listed below, sequenced in a study of early T cells in non-severe SARS-CoV-2 infection. TCRdb re-called the 5' RACE reads through MiXCR, storing one row per CDR3 protein. The sample comprises under 85,000 distinct CDR3 sequences, more than 14% of which are singletons, and about 3.7% rests with the top ten. Sample: whole blood, taken at baseline. All receptors derive from an adult who was a healthcare worker with PCR-confirmed SARS-CoV-2 infection or an uninfected control (not recorded which).

V gene TRBV18 combines with J gene TRBJ2-7, with D maybe TRBD2 (5 bases). This CDR3 comprises 15 residues. Germline CDR1 reads KGHSH; CDR2 reads LQKENI. Trimming left V 3 bases short and J 6 bases short, with 18 bases between. CDR3 DNA sequence: TGTGCCAGCTCACCGGGCCTTGGTAGGGAGTCCGAGCAGTACTTC. This translates into CASSPGLGRESEQYF.

This clonotype turned up a few times. This chain links TRBV10-1 with TRBJ2-7, with D possibly TRBD1 on 6 matching bases. The CDR3 sequence is 13 residues long. With 3 bases removed from V and 5 bases from J, the gap between germline ends came to 11 bases. Germline CDR1 and CDR2: WNHNN and SYGVQD (reference sequence). In DNA, the CDR3 is TGCGCCAGCAGTGATTTGGACAGCCACGAGCAGTACTTC. Amino acids: CASSDLDSHEQYF.

This clonotype came up a few times. The chain recombines TRBV4-1 with TRBJ2-7; 9 positions agree with TRBD1. Germline CDR1 MGHRA, CDR2 YSYEKL. This CDR3 contains 15 residues. With V trimmed by 0 bases and J by 5 bases, 5 bases remained unmatched. This CDR3 is CASSQEDRGIDEQYF. The CDR3 bases are TGCGCCAGCAGCCAAGAAGACAGGGGGATCGACGAGCAGTACTTC.